A single sample is the source of the 9 T cell receptor beta chains below, sequenced in a study of technical replicates of blood from a few donors. Sequenced by immunoSEQ multiplex PCR; TCRdb stores in-frame clones only, minus some. The sample comprises tens of thousands of clones, 95% to 97% of which are singletons, and more than 0.15% rests with the top ten. Sequences were obtained from T cells isolated from PBMCs. Every receptor here comes from a human donor in good health.

The chain carries TRBV10-2 and TRBJ2-7; 8 bases are shared with TRBD2. CDR1 WSHSY and CDR2 SAAADI come from the germline V gene. The CDR3 consists of 14 residues. V lost 7 bases and J lost 1; bases outside the gene matches: 6. The CDR3 nucleotides read TGCGCCAGCATAAGCGGGAGATCTTCCTACGAGCAGTACTTC. It specifies CASISGRSSYEQYF.

This sequence joins TRBV6-4 and TRBJ2-1, with D unclear. The V end lost 6 bases, the J end lost 2 bases, and 20 bases lay between the germline ends. This CDR3 is 17 amino acids long. From germline, CDR1 is MRHNA and CDR2 SNTAGT. CDR3 sequence reads: CASRRNSDRPPYNEQFF. The CDR3 bases are TGTGCCAGCAGGAGGAACTCAGACCGTCCGCCCTACAATGAGCAGTTCTTC.

This clone occurred once. V gene TRBV6-5 combines with J gene TRBJ1-1; D gene unclear. CDR3 length equals 13 residues. V lost 2 bases, J lost 3 bases, and 7 bases lay in between. Germline assignment: CDR1 MNHEY and CDR2 SVGAGI. The DNA for the CDR3 is TGTGCCAGCAGTTACGGCCTGTACACTGAAGCTTTCTTT. Encoded protein: CASSYGLYTEAFF.

This CDR3 reads CASSPTPGSGETQYF. DNA of the CDR3: TGCGCCAGCAGCCCGACCCCAGGTAGCGGAGAGACCCAGTACTTC. This sequence joins TRBV5-1 and TRBJ2-5; D is possibly TRBD2 (6 bases). The V and J ends lost 4 bases and 4 bases respectively, with 17 bases between them. Germline V gene data show CDR1 as SGHRS and CDR2 as YFSETQ. This CDR3 is 15 amino acids long.

The V gene is TRBV4-2, the J gene TRBJ2-5; TRBD2 agrees at 15 bases. J gave up 2 bases and V 3 bases, and 4 bases lay outside the gene matches. There are 17 residues in the CDR3. CDR1 is LGHNA and CDR2 is YNFKEQ in the germline V gene. CDR3 DNA sequence: TGTGCCAGCAGCCAGGGTGGACTAGCGGGAGGGCAAGAGACCCAGTACTTC. Translation: CASSQGGLAGGQETQYF.

The chain has TRBV28 and TRBJ2-1, with 9 bases fitting TRBD1. With V trimmed by 4 bases and J by 5 bases, 3 bases remained unmatched. This CDR3 is 14 amino acids long. Germline values: CDR1 MDHEN, CDR2 SYDVKM. The CDR3 nucleotides are TGTGCCAGCAGTTGGGACAGGGTAAACAATGAGCAGTTCTTC. This codes for CASSWDRVNNEQFF.

The chain has TRBV6-5 and TRBJ2-5; perhaps TRBD2 as D (6 bases). The V gene lost 7 bases and the J gene lost 1 base, with 7 bases spanning the gap. Germline CDR1 MNHEY, CDR2 SVGAGI. The CDR3 is 12 amino acids. The CDR3 protein is CASMTSQETQYF. The CDR3 coding sequence is TGTGCCAGCATGACTAGCCAAGAGACCCAGTACTTC.

The rearrangement uses TRBV13 and TRBJ2-7; TRBD2 agrees at 12 bases. With V trimmed by 6 bases and J by 6 bases, 6 bases remained unmatched. This CDR3 is 14 amino acids long. The germline V gene has CDR1 PRHDT and CDR2 FYEKMQ (reference sequence). The CDR3 sequence: CASRRLAGVGEQYF. For the CDR3, the DNA is TGTGCCAGCAGAAGACTAGCGGGGGTGGGCGAGCAGTACTTC.

The V gene is TRBV28, the J gene TRBJ2-7; D unclear. CDR3 length equals 14 residues. The germline V gene has CDR1 MDHEN and CDR2 SYDVKM. V lost 7 bases and J 2 bases, leaving 15 bases between the germline ends. This CDR3 is CASTSEYPAYEQYF. DNA of the CDR3: TGTGCCAGCACGTCGGAGTATCCAGCCTACGAGCAGTACTTC.